This TCR beta chain was sequenced for a study of T cells in Graves' hyperthyroidism and ophthalmopathy. At the level of the study: Peripheral blood was secured at the point of initial diagnosis, before any treatment. Study findings and constraints: Blood samples included most of the expanded thyroid clonotypes exceeding 0.001.

Between the trimmed V and J ends, which lost 7 bases and 2 bases, there was a span of 12 bases. This CDR3 spans 13 amino acids. Germline loops: CDR1 MNHNS, CDR2 SASEGT. Researchers took RNA transcripts and amplified the TCR beta CDR3 regions from them. Primed by the HTBI set, a first-round RT-PCR was run on the TCR CDR3. TCRdb re-derived calls from the multiplex PCR reads in MiXCR, one entry per CDR3 protein. The table lists about 600,000 distinct CDR3 sequences, roughly 14% of them singletons, with around 12% in the top ten. This clonotype was picked up many times. Its antigen is unidentified. The PBMCs had their origin in roughly 9.4 ml of fresh peripheral blood.

The sequence was obtained from a woman aged 45 to 65 with Graves' ophthalmopathy. The chain uses TRBV6-1 and TRBJ2-7, with D perhaps given as TRBD1 or TRBD2 (6 bases each). Sequences were obtained from blood. CDR3 loop: CASTDRTTYEQYF. In DNA, the CDR3 is TGTGCCAGCACTGACAGGACTACCTACGAGCAGTACTTC.